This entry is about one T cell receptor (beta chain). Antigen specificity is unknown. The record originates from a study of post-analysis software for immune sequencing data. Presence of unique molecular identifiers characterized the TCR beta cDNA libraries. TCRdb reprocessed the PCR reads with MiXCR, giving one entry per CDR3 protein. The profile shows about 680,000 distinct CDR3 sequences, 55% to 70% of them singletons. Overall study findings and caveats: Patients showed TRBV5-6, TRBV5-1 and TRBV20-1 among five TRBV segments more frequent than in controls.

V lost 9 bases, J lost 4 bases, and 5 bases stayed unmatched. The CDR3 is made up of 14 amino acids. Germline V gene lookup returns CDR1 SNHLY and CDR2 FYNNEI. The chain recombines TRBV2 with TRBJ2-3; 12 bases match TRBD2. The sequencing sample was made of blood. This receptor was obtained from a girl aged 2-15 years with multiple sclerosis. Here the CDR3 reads CASRLAGVADTQYF. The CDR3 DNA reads TGTGCCAGTCGACTAGCGGGAGTAGCAGATACGCAGTATTTT.